The clone carrying this T cell receptor (beta chain) was picked up many times. Its antigen is not known. The sample is drawn from a study of T-cell memory formation after mild COVID-19. Overall study: Clusters were largely donor specific. General study results and limits: Most CD4+ clones that shrank were in CM and EM, while CD8+ ones turned up in EMRA. Later expanders leaned toward CD4+, whereas clones contracting from day 15 to 85 were balanced CD4/CD8.

TCR alpha and TCR beta cDNA libraries carrying sample barcodes and UMIs were produced by 5'RACE using constant-segment primers. TCRdb reprocessed the 5' RACE reads via MiXCR and lists one record per CDR3 protein. Of about 240,000 distinct CDR3 sequences in the sample, roughly 10% were seen once. The CDR3 spans 14 residues. Per germline, CDR1 SGHNT and CDR2 YYREEE (reference sequence). Germline trimming cut 4 bases from V and 4 bases from J; bases unmatched to any gene: 0. J is TRBJ2-1 and V is TRBV5-4, with 12 nucleotides matching TRBD2. Material for sequencing was PBMCs or a T cell subset sorted from them (not recorded which). This TCR was recovered from a man aged 18 to 29 who had mild COVID-19 (a few samples of this study predate the infection). Cell type and time point are not known. This CDR3 reads CASSGLAGYNEQFF. CDR3 in DNA: TGTGCCAGCAGCGGACTAGCGGGGTACAATGAGCAGTTCTTC.